This T cell receptor (beta chain) was captured by sequencing in a study of T cell changes during pregnancy in multiple sclerosis. This clone was counted many times. Assay: immunoSEQ multiplex PCR; the TCRdb copy retains only in-frame clones and omits some. The sample lists tens of thousands of clones; almost 95% were seen once. V was pared by 10 bases and J by 4 bases, with 16 bases between. The CDR3 runs 13 residues. The germline V gene encodes CDR1 LNHDA and CDR2 SQIVND (reference sequence). The chain couples TRBV19 to TRBJ1-1; no clear D. The sequence was obtained from a female donor with multiple sclerosis, enrolled in a pregnancy study. The specimen was peripheral blood, collected after pregnancy. CDR3 nucleotide sequence: TGTGCCACCCGACCTCCCGGGAGCACTGAAGCTTTCTTT. Its translation: CATRPPGSTEAFF.